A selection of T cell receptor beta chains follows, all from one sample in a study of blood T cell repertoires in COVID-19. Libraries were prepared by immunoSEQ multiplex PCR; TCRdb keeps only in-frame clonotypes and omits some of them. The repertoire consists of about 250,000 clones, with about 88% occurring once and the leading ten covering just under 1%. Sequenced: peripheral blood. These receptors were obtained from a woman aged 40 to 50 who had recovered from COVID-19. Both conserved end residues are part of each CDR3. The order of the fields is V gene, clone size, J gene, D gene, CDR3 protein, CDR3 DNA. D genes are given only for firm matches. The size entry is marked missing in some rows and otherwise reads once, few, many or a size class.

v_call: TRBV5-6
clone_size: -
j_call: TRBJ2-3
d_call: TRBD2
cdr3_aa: CASSLAGGPTDTQYF
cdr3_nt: TGTGCCAGCAGCTTGGCGGGAGGTCCTACAGATACGCAGTATTTT

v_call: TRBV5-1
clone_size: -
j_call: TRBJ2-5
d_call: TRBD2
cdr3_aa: CASSPAGEGAQYF
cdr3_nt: TGCGCCAGCAGCCCCGCGGGGGAAGGGGCCCAGTACTTC

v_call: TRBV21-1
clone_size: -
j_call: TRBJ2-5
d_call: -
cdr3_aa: CASSRPGEPGETQYF
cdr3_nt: TGTGCCAGCAGCCGACCGGGGGAGCCGGGGGAGACCCAGTACTTC

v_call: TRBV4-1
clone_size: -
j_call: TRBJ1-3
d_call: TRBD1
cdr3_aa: CASSQGRDRLSPAGNTIYF
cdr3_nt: TGCGCCAGCAGCCAAGGCAGGGACAGGTTGAGCCCAGCTGGAAACACCATATATTTT

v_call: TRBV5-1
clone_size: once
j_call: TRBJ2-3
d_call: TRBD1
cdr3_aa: CASSPGQGGDTQYF
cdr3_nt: TGCGCCAGCAGCCCCGGACAGGGAGGAGATACGCAGTATTTT

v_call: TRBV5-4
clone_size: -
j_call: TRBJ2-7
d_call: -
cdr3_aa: CASSSQGLVEQYF
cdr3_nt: TGTGCCAGCAGCAGCCAGGGGTTAGTCGAGCAGTACTTC

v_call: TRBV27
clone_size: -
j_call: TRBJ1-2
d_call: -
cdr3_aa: CASSLDRSHPYYGYTF
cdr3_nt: TGTGCCAGCAGCCTCGACAGGAGCCACCCCTACTATGGCTACACCTTC

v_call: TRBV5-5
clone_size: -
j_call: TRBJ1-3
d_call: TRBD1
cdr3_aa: CASSLGTRDRAPGNTIYF
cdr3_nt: TGTGCCAGCAGCTTGGGGACCCGGGACAGGGCTCCGGGAAACACCATATATTTT

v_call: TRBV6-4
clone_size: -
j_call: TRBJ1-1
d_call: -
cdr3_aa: CASSAGGGGNTEAFF
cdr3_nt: TGTGCCAGCAGTGCCGGAGGGGGGGGGAACACTGAAGCTTTCTTT

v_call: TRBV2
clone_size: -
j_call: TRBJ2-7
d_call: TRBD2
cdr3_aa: CASSPSGPTYEQYF
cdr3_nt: TGTGCCAGCAGCCCTAGCGGACCAACCTACGAGCAGTACTTC

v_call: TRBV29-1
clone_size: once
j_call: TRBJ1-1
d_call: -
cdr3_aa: CSVDRGAQAFF
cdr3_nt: TGCAGCGTTGATCGCGGGGCCCAAGCTTTCTTT

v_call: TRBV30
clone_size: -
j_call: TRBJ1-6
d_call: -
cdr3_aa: CAWSVASPLHF
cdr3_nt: TGTGCCTGGAGTGTAGCCTCACCCCTCCACTTT

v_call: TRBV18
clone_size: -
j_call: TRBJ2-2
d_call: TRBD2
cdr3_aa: CASSPGLAENTGELFF
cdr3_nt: TGTGCCAGCTCACCGGGACTAGCGGAAAACACCGGGGAGCTGTTTTTT

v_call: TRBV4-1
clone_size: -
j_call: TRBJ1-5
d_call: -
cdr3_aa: CASSQERGGHQPQHF
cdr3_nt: TGCGCCAGCAGCCAAGAGAGGGGGGGACATCAGCCCCAGCATTTT

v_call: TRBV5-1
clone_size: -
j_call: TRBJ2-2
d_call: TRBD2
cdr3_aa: CASSHGGAGGAGELFF
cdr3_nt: TGCGCCAGCAGCCACGGGGGAGCGGGAGGAGCCGGGGAGCTGTTTTTT

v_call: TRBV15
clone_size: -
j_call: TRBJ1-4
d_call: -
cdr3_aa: CATSRGPRGNEKLFF
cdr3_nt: TGTGCCACCAGCAGAGGGCCCCGGGGTAATGAAAAACTGTTTTTT

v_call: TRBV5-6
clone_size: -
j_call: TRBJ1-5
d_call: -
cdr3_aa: CASSFLGGAGQPQHF
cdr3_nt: TGTGCCAGCAGCTTCCTGGGGGGGGCCGGCCAGCCCCAGCATTTT

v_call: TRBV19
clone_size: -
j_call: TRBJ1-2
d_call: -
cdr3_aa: CASIPGRSYGYTF
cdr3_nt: TGTGCCAGTATCCCCGGGAGGAGCTATGGCTACACCTTC

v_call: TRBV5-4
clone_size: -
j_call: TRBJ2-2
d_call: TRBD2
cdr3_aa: CASRQREGWELFF
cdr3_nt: TGTGCCAGCCGGCAGCGGGAGGGGTGGGAGCTGTTTTTT

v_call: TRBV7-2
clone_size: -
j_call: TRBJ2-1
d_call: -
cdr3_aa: CASSFRGNPYNEQFF
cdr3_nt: TGTGCCAGCAGCTTTCGCGGGAACCCCTACAATGAGCAGTTCTTC

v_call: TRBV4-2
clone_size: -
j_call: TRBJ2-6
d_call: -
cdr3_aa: CASSRGGANVLTF
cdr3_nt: TGTGCCAGCAGCCGCGGGGGGGCCAACGTCCTGACTTTC

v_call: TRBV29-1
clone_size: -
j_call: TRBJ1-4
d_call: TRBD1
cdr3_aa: CSVDRGRGEKLFF
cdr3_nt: TGCAGCGTAGACAGGGGGCGGGGTGAAAAACTGTTTTTT

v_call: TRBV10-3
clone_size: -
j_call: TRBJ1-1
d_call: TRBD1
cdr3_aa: CAISGQGGDTEAFF
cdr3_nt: TGTGCCATCAGCGGACAGGGGGGGGACACTGAAGCTTTCTTT

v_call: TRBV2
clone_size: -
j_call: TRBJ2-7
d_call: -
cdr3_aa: CASSEAQEGEQYF
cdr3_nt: TGTGCCAGCAGTGAAGCGCAGGAGGGGGAGCAGTACTTC

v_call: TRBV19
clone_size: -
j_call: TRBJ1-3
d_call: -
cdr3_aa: CASSIRRGDTIYF
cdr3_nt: TGTGCCAGTAGTATAAGGAGGGGAGACACCATATATTTT

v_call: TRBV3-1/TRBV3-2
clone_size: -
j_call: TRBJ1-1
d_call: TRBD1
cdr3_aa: CASSQGQGAAFF
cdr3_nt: TGTGCCAGCAGCCAAGGGCAGGGGGCAGCTTTCTTT

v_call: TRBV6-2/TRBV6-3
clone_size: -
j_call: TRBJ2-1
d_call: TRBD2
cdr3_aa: CASSYSSPGRESRSSYNEQFF
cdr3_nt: TGTGCCAGCAGTTACTCTTCCCCGGGGCGGGAGTCCCGCAGCTCCTACAATGAGCAGTTCTTC

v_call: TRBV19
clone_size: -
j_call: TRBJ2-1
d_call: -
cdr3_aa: CASSISYYNEQFF
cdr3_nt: TGTGCCAGTAGTATTTCCTACTACAATGAGCAGTTCTTC

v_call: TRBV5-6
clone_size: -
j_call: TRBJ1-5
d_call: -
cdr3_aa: CASTLRAGGLGLQPQHF
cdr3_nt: TGTGCCAGCACCCTTCGCGCCGGGGGGTTAGGTTTGCAGCCCCAGCATTTT

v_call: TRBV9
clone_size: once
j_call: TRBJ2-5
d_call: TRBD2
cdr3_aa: CASSVAGGPRETQYF
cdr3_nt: TGTGCCAGCAGCGTGGCGGGAGGGCCGAGGGAGACCCAGTACTTC

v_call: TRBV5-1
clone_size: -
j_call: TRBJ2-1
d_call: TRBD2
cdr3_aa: CASSWGGGPNNEQFF
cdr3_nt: TGCGCCAGCAGCTGGGGGGGAGGACCCAACAATGAGCAGTTCTTC

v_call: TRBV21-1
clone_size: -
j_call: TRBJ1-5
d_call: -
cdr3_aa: CASSSGHYLENQPQHF
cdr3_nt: TGTGCCAGCAGCAGTGGACACTACCTGGAAAATCAGCCCCAGCATTTT

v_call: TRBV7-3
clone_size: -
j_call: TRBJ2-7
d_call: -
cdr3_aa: CASSLGGRPPYEQYF
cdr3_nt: TGTGCCAGCAGCTTAGGGGGCAGACCGCCCTACGAGCAGTACTTC

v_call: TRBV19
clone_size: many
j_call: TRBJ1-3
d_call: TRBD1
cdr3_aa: CASIPRQGVSGNTIYF
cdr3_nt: TGTGCCAGTATTCCCAGACAGGGTGTGTCTGGAAACACCATATATTTT

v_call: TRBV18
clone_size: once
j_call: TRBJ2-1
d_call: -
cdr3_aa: CASSPRIAAYNEQFF
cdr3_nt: TGTGCCAGCTCACCCCGGATAGCGGCATACAATGAGCAGTTCTTC

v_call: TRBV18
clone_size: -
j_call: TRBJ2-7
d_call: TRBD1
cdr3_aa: CASSPRDRRYEQYF
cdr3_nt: TGTGCCAGCTCACCAAGGGACAGGAGATACGAGCAGTACTTC

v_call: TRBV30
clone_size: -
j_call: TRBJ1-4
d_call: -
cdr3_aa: CAWSVGAGANEKLFF
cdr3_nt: TGTGCCTGGAGTGTTGGGGCAGGGGCTAATGAAAAACTGTTTTTT

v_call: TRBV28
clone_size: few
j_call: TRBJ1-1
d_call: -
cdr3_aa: CASSLGGRSYTEAFF
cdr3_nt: TGTGCCAGCAGTTTAGGAGGACGCTCCTACACTGAAGCTTTCTTT

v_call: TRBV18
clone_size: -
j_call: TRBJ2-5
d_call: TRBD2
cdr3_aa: CASSPLSGSGETQYF
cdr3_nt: TGTGCCAGCTCACCCCTTAGCGGGAGTGGAGAGACCCAGTACTTC

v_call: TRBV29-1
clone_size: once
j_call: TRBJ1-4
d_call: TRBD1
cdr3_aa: CSAGTGAQLFF
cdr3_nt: TGCAGCGCTGGGACAGGGGCCCAACTGTTTTTT

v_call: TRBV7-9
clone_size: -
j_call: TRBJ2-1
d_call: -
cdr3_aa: CASSTRSFLMLFF
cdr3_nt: TGTGCCAGCAGCACCCGCAGTTTCCTGATGCTGTTCTTC

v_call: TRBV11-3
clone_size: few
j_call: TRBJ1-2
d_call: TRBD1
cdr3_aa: CASSLLGAGSGQGPSYGYTF
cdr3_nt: TGTGCCAGCAGCTTATTAGGCGCGGGGTCGGGACAGGGGCCAAGCTATGGCTACACCTTC